The rows below give T cell receptor beta chains drawn from one sample of a study of Ad26.COV2.S vaccination and SARS-CoV-2 variants. The table came from immunoSEQ multiplex PCR; TCRdb's copy has only in-frame clones and leaves some out. This sample has a few hundred thousand clones, with roughly four fifths found just once. The specimen was peripheral blood, collected in a trial of Ad26.COV2.S vaccine versus placebo. These receptors were obtained from a person between 18 and 65 years old who received the Ad26.COV2.S COVID-19 vaccine or a placebo. Both conserved end residues are part of each CDR3. Fields, in order: clone size, J gene, V gene, D gene, CDR3 protein, CDR3 DNA. A D gene is named only where the DNA matches it firmly. Clone size appears in some rows only: once, few, many, or a class for an expanded clone.

>.|TRBJ2-2|TRBV7-9|TRBD1
CASSRDRLNTGELFF
TGTGCCAGCAGCAGGGACAGGCTAAACACCGGGGAGCTGTTTTTT
>once|TRBJ2-3|TRBV20-1|TRBD2
CSASLAGGRMDTQYF
TGCAGTGCTAGTCTAGCGGGGGGTAGAATGGATACGCAGTATTTT
>.|TRBJ2-7|TRBV4-1|.
CASSQDLTFYEQYF
TGCGCCAGCAGCCAAGATCTGACCTTCTACGAGCAGTACTTC
>.|TRBJ2-7|TRBV24-1|.
CATSDRSYEQYF
TGTGCCACCAGTGATAGAAGTTACGAGCAGTACTTC
>.|TRBJ1-1|TRBV5-4|TRBD1
CASSTRTGDTEAFF
TGTGCCAGCAGCACAAGGACAGGGGACACTGAAGCTTTCTTT
>.|TRBJ1-1|TRBV12-3/TRBV12-4|.
CASSSRAYTEAFF
TGTGCCAGCAGTTCACGGGCCTACACTGAAGCTTTCTTT
>.|TRBJ2-5|TRBV6-6|.
CASSPPPSSRETQYF
TGTGCCAGCAGTCCTCCTCCCTCGAGCCGAGAGACCCAGTACTTC
>.|TRBJ1-1|TRBV18|.
CASSPSRASNTEAFF
TGTGCCAGCTCACCCTCCAGGGCCTCGAACACTGAAGCTTTCTTT
>.|TRBJ1-2|TRBV6-1|.
CASSEWGLWNYGYTF
TGTGCCAGCAGTGAATGGGGGCTCTGGAACTATGGCTACACCTTC
>.|TRBJ2-7|TRBV28|TRBD2
CASKGTSGEQYF
TGTGCCAGCAAAGGGACTAGCGGCGAGCAGTACTTC
>.|TRBJ2-3|TRBV5-4|.
CASSLAAGTDTQYF
TGTGCCAGCAGCTTGGCCGCAGGCACAGATACGCAGTATTTT
>.|TRBJ1-2|TRBV19|.
CASSNGDGYTF
TGTGCCAGTAGTAACGGGGACGGCTACACCTTC
>few|TRBJ1-1|TRBV7-7|.
CASSLTPNTEAFF
TGTGCCAGCAGCTTAACGCCGAACACTGAAGCTTTCTTT
>.|TRBJ2-3|TRBV6-2/TRBV6-3|TRBD2
CASSYTTSGTDTQYF
TGTGCCAGCAGTTACACGACTAGCGGCACAGATACGCAGTATTTT
>.|TRBJ1-1|TRBV7-6|.
CASSLAGWGTEAFF
TGTGCCAGCAGCTTAGCGGGGTGGGGCACTGAAGCTTTCTTT
>.|TRBJ1-1|TRBV6-5|.
CASSNPMGYTEAFF
TGTGCCAGCAGTAACCCTATGGGGTACACTGAAGCTTTCTTT
>.|TRBJ2-5|TRBV4-1|.
CASSQVIQRWETQYF
TGCGCCAGCAGCCAGGTCATCCAGCGCTGGGAGACCCAGTACTTC
>.|TRBJ1-2|TRBV5-1|.
CASSSTWEGYTF
TGCGCCAGCAGCTCTACATGGGAAGGCTACACCTTC
>.|TRBJ2-3|TRBV9|.
CASRTGPSTDTQYF
TGTGCCAGCAGGACCGGGCCTTCCACAGATACGCAGTATTTT
>few|TRBJ1-6|TRBV4-1|.
CASSQGPLNSPLHF
TGCGCCAGCAGCCAAGGGCCGCTGAATTCACCCCTCCACTTT
>.|TRBJ2-5|TRBV7-2|.
CASSLVMSKQETQYF
TGTGCCAGCAGCTTAGTGATGTCGAAGCAAGAGACCCAGTACTTC
>.|TRBJ2-1|TRBV29-1|.
CSVDEGLNEQFF
TGCAGCGTTGACGAAGGGTTGAATGAGCAGTTCTTC
>.|TRBJ1-1|TRBV10-1|TRBD1
CASSSRGQGAFRSTEAFF
TGCGCCAGCAGTTCCCGGGGACAGGGGGCCTTCAGGAGCACTGAAGCTTTCTTT
>.|TRBJ2-5|TRBV3-1/TRBV3-2|.
CASSQSLRAAGTQYF
TGTGCCAGCAGCCAATCCCTGAGGGCCGCGGGGACCCAGTACTTC
>.|TRBJ2-3|TRBV4-2|TRBD2
CASSQGLRTSVTDTQYF
TGTGCCAGCAGCCAAGGGCTTAGGACTAGTGTAACAGATACGCAGTATTTT
>.|TRBJ1-3|TRBV19|.
CASRRPGASSGNTIYF
TGTGCCAGTAGAAGACCGGGCGCGAGCTCTGGAAACACCATATATTTT
>.|TRBJ2-1|TRBV9|.
CASSVASRDEQFF
TGTGCCAGCAGCGTAGCCTCTCGCGATGAGCAGTTCTTC
>.|TRBJ1-2|TRBV5-5|TRBD1
CASSLWDSPFYYTF
TGTGCCAGCAGCTTATGGGACAGCCCCTTCTACTACACCTTC
>.|TRBJ1-5|TRBV7-2|.
CASSLGSTPLQPQHF
TGTGCCAGCAGCTTAGGGAGCACCCCCCTTCAGCCCCAGCATTTT
>once|TRBJ1-1|TRBV5-4|.
CASSLRGGAEAFF
TGTGCCAGCAGCTTGAGAGGGGGGGCTGAAGCTTTCTTT
>.|TRBJ1-1|TRBV3-1/TRBV3-2|TRBD1
CASSHPTGRLGAFF
TGTGCCAGCAGCCACCCGACAGGGCGACTGGGAGCTTTCTTT
>.|TRBJ1-2|TRBV7-9|.
CASSPTRPGEGGYGYTF
TGTGCCAGCAGCCCGACTCGACCAGGGGAGGGTGGCTATGGCTACACCTTC
>.|TRBJ2-5|TRBV6-1|.
CASSDNTYQETQYF
TGTGCCAGCAGTGACAACACGTACCAAGAGACCCAGTACTTC
>once|TRBJ2-3|TRBV12-3/TRBV12-4|TRBD1
CASSKGQGLGYF
TGTGCCAGCAGCAAGGGACAGGGCTTAGGGTATTTT
>.|TRBJ2-3|TRBV5-1|TRBD2
CASSLWLAGADTQYF
TGCGCCAGCAGCTTGTGGCTAGCGGGGGCAGATACGCAGTATTTT
>few|TRBJ1-2|TRBV4-1|TRBD1
CASSQVGQGASGYTF
TGCGCCAGCAGCCAGGTAGGACAGGGGGCATCCGGCTACACCTTC
>.|TRBJ2-7|TRBV13|TRBD1
CASSLAGQGNFGYEQYF
TGTGCCAGCAGCTTAGCGGGACAGGGGAATTTTGGCTACGAGCAGTACTTC
>.|TRBJ2-7|TRBV9|.
CASSVNSGLYEQYF
TGTGCCAGCAGCGTAAACAGCGGGCTCTACGAGCAGTACTTC
>.|TRBJ2-3|TRBV7-3|.
CASRLTPGDTQYF
TGTGCCAGCCGGTTGACTCCCGGCGATACGCAGTATTTT
>.|TRBJ2-1|TRBV19|TRBD2
CATKTSGPNEQFF
TGTGCCACTAAGACTAGCGGTCCCAATGAGCAGTTCTTC
>.|TRBJ2-7|TRBV7-9|.
CASMAAYEQYF
TGTGCCAGCATGGCCGCCTACGAGCAGTACTTC
>few|TRBJ1-3|TRBV7-9|.
CASSFIGNTIYF
TGTGCCAGCAGCTTCATTGGAAACACCATATATTTT
>.|TRBJ1-5|TRBV7-3|.
CASSLRKGLLKKLNQPQHF
TGTGCCAGCAGCTTAAGGAAGGGACTCCTTAAGAAGTTAAATCAGCCCCAGCATTTT
>.|TRBJ1-1|TRBV7-9|.
CASSPRGGSGNTEAFF
TGTGCCAGCAGCCCACGCGGGGGATCGGGGAACACTGAAGCTTTCTTT
>.|TRBJ1-2|TRBV11-3|.
CASRGGAGGYTF
TGTGCCAGCCGGGGGGGGGCCGGTGGCTACACCTTC